This T cell receptor beta chain was sequenced for a study of lymphopenia after photon versus proton radiotherapy. Study-level results: After the lymphocyte nadir, photon-treated repertoires showed oligoclonal expansion, especially of CD8+ Temra cells. Better survival with proton therapy was suggested as possible, not demonstrated. Post-nadir TCR diversity decline inversely tracked overall survival among those who died. Relative stability marked proton patients; photon patients lost diversity and naive cells.

In regard to this clone: The antigen is undetermined.

The method was immunoSEQ multiplex PCR; TCRdb's version includes in-frame clones alone and lacks a portion of them. Seen here are 20,000 to 25,000 clones, 85% observed once, and the top ten hold 18%. Trimming stripped 1 base from V and 5 bases from J, with 12 bases between. CDR1 is LGHNA, CDR2 YNFKEQ, per germline. The CDR3 runs to 16 residues. This material consisted of peripheral blood, taken from a patient treated with photon-based radiotherapy. The V gene is TRBV4-2, the J gene TRBJ1-6; perhaps TRBD1 as D (5 bases). The TCR comes from a man in his 60s with pancreatic cancer. The CDR3 protein is CASSQGTTADNSPLHF. CDR3 in DNA: TGTGCCAGCAGCCAAGGAACGACAGCAGATAATTCACCCCTCCACTTT.